Listed here are 15 T cell receptor beta chains from one sample, sequenced in a study of brain T cells in children with intractable seizures (dated by TCRdb to the early 2020s). The time point label here, explained by the study, means: resected brain tissue, or blood drawn just prior to surgery. The library was built by means of the immunoSEQ multiplex PCR assay. Entries here come from immuneACCESS through TCRdb and include only in-frame sequences with V and J called. Some clones fail to appear in such tables; in the studies checked, an unresolved V gene covers under half of the shortfall, and the cause of the remainder is unknown. The sample has 60,000 to 85,000 clones on record, about 93% of them singletons. The ten top clones hold 1.5% to 1.7% of the sample. Material: peripheral blood, obtained at surgery. Receptors originate from a boy under three years old with tuberous sclerosis and intractable seizures.

This sequence joins TRBV27 and TRBJ2-3; D gene uncertain. Germline lookup yields CDR1 MNHEY and CDR2 SMNVEV (reference sequence). V was pared by 3 bases and J by 0 bases, with 7 bases between. The CDR3 length is 14 residues. The CDR3 DNA follows: TGTGCCAGCAGTTTCTCTTCTAGCACAGATACGCAGTATTTT. This codes for CASSFSSSTDTQYF.

Of note for this clone: In the same sample, other DNA sequences code for this CDR3. The V call is TRBV7-9, the J call TRBJ2-7; 10 nucleotides line up with TRBD1. The CDR3 covers 13 residues. V gave up 5 bases and J gave up 4 bases; unmatched junction bases: 2. Germline V gene data show CDR1 as SEHNR and CDR2 as FQNEAQ (reference sequence). CDR3 loop: CASSRTGGYEQYF. Written as DNA, the CDR3 is TGTGCCAGCAGCCGGACAGGGGGATACGAGCAGTACTTC.

The chain has TRBV11-3 and TRBJ2-1; TRBD2 is a possible D gene (6 bases). The ends were cut back, 1 base at V and 2 bases at J, with 12 bases in the middle. This CDR3 has 16 amino acids. Germline CDR1 and CDR2: SGHNT and YENEEA. The CDR3 nucleotides read TGTGCCAGCAGCTTAGGACGGGAGATAGCCTACAATGAGCAGTTCTTC. Residues: CASSLGREIAYNEQFF.

A note on this clone: The sample carries other DNA sequences with the same CDR3. This chain connects TRBV9 to TRBJ1-2; no clear D gene. Germline V gene data show CDR1 as SGDLS and CDR2 as YYNGEE. This CDR3 is built from 12 residues. V dropped 2 bases and J dropped 4 bases, with 6 bases sitting between them. CDR3 residues: CASSVGSYGYTF. The CDR3 DNA follows: TGTGCCAGCAGCGTCGGGAGCTATGGCTACACCTTC.

V gene TRBV29-1 combines with J gene TRBJ1-6; the D gene is possibly TRBD1 (5 bases). There are 15 residues in the CDR3. CDR1 and CDR2 from the germline V gene are SQVTM and ANQGSEA. The germline V and J ends were trimmed by 6 bases and 10 bases, with 22 bases remaining between them. The CDR3, as DNA: TGCAGCGTCGTCGTGGGGGGGGATGCCAGCTCACCCCTCCACTTT. Its translation: CSVVVGGDASSPLHF.

The chain joins TRBV7-2 to TRBJ2-5, with 7 bases aligning to TRBD2. Germline V gene sequence: CDR1 SGHTA, CDR2 FQGNSA. The trim removed 5 bases at V and 2 bases at J, leaving 11 bases unmatched. CDR3 size: 16 residues. CDR3 sequence (DNA): TGTGCCAGCAGCCCACATGGGCTAGCGGATCAAGAGACCCAGTACTTC. Encoded protein: CASSPHGLADQETQYF.

The V call is TRBV27, the J call TRBJ2-3; D gene uncertain. The germline V gene has CDR1 MNHEY and CDR2 SMNVEV (reference sequence). The V and J ends lost 2 bases and 2 bases respectively, with 5 bases between them. This CDR3 spans 13 amino acids. CDR3 amino acids: CASSLRTTDTQYF. DNA for the CDR3: TGTGCCAGCAGTTTACGGACCACAGATACGCAGTATTTT.

The rearrangement links TRBV5-1 to TRBJ2-1; 11 nucleotides agree with TRBD2. The junction had 4 bases not matched to a gene; V was cut back by 0 bases and J by 5 bases. The CDR3 consists of 16 residues. Germline V lookup: CDR1 SGHRS, CDR2 YFSETQ. The chain's CDR3 is CASSLGGLAEHNEQFF. Written as DNA, the CDR3 is TGCGCCAGCAGCTTGGGGGGACTAGCGGAGCACAATGAGCAGTTCTTC.

This rearrangement joins TRBV7-9 to TRBJ2-3; 8 positions match TRBD2. J was trimmed by 4 bases and V by 5 bases; bases with no gene match: 11. Germline CDR1 SEHNR, CDR2 FQNEAQ (reference sequence). The length of the CDR3 is 16 residues. The CDR3 is CASSEAGGARADTQYF. The DNA for the CDR3 is TGTGCCAGCAGCGAGGCCGGGGGGGCCAGGGCAGATACGCAGTATTTT.

The V and J genes are TRBV7-2 and TRBJ1-5; 9 nucleotides align to TRBD1. Germline lookup yields CDR1 SGHTA and CDR2 FQGNSA. Trimming cost V 7 bases and J 3 bases; bases outside gene matches: 7. The CDR3 spans 15 residues. This CDR3 reads CASTLRDRANQPQHF. As DNA, the CDR3 is TGTGCCAGCACCCTACGGGACAGGGCCAATCAGCCCCAGCATTTT.

The rearrangement links TRBV9 to TRBJ1-5; 8 positions agree with TRBD1. V was clipped by 0 bases and J by 4 bases; unmatched bases: 3. The germline CDR1 and CDR2 sequences are SGDLS and YYNGEE. The CDR3 extends over 15 amino acids. The CDR3 bases are TGTGCCAGCAGCGTAGGACAGGGGCTAAATCAGCCCCAGCATTTT. This encodes CASSVGQGLNQPQHF.

V and J are TRBV24-1 and TRBJ1-4, with unresolved D. Germline CDR1 and CDR2: KGHDR and SFDVKD. The V and J ends lost 2 bases and 8 bases respectively, with 8 bases between them. This CDR3 is built from 13 residues. In nucleotides, the CDR3 is TGTGCCACCAGTGATTCAGGACGAGAAAAACTGTTTTTT. It encodes CATSDSGREKLFF.

The chain has TRBV6-2 or TRBV6-3 and TRBJ2-7, with D perhaps TRBD2 (6 bases). The germline V gene has CDR1 MNHEY and CDR2 SVGEGT. V shed 0 bases and J shed 0 bases, with 6 bases lying between them. The CDR3 loop spans 14 amino acids. DNA for the CDR3: TGTGCCAGCAGTTACTCGGGACTCTCCTACGAGCAGTACTTC. Its protein is CASSYSGLSYEQYF.

This CDR3 is CASSPSVVFYGYTF. The CDR3, as DNA: TGTGCCAGCAGCCCGTCTGTAGTTTTCTATGGCTACACCTTC. The V gene is TRBV14, the J gene TRBJ1-2; D unclear. Looked up from germline, CDR1 is SGHDN and CDR2 is FVKESK. The CDR3 covers 14 residues. Trimming cost V 4 bases and J 4 bases, with 13 bases left between them.

This clone has only one observation. This rearrangement joins TRBV28 to TRBJ2-3, with 9 bases lining up with TRBD2. The CDR3 consists of 16 residues. The germline CDR1 and CDR2 sequences are MDHEN and SYDVKM. V was pared by 4 bases and J by 4 bases, with 9 bases of the junction left unmatched. The DNA for the CDR3 is TGTGCCAGCAGTTCAATAGCGGGAGAGTTGTCAGATACGCAGTATTTT. Encoded protein: CASSSIAGELSDTQYF.